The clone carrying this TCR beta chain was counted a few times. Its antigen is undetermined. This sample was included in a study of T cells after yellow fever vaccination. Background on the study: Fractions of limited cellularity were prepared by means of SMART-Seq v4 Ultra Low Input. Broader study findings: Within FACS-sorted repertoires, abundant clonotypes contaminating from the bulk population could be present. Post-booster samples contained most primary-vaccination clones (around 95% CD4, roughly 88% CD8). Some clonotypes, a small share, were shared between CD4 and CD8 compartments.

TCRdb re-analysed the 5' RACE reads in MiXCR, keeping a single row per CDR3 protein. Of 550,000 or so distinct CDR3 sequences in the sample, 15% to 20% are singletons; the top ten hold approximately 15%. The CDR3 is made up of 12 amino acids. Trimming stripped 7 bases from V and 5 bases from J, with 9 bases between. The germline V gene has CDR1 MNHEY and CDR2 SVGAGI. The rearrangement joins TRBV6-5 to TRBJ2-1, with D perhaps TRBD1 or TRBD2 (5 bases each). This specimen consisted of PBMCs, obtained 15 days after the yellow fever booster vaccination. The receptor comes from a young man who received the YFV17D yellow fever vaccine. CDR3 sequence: CASTRGDNEQFF. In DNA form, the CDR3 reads TGTGCCAGCACCCGAGGGGACAATGAGCAGTTCTTC.